This TCR beta chain is drawn from a study of blood T cell repertoires in COVID-19. Study context: The United States, Italy and Spain supplied acute and convalescent COVID-19 samples.

V was shortened by 6 bases and J by 9 bases, with 12 bases between the two germline ends. Germline V gives CDR1 WNHNN, CDR2 SYGVQD (reference sequence). CDR3 length: 13 amino acids. Only a few counts were recorded for this clone. Profiled with immunoSEQ multiplex PCR; TCRdb holds only in-frame clones, not every one. The sample has 150,000 to 200,000 clones, about 88% seen once; the top ten hold approximately 2.1%. The sequence came from a man aged 18 to 30 who had recovered from COVID-19. This sequence joins TRBV10-1 and TRBJ1-6; D is unresolved. What was sequenced was peripheral blood. The CDR3 DNA sequence: TGCGCCAGCAGCGATGAACTAACTTCACCCCTCCACTTT. Translating it yields CASSDELTSPLHF.